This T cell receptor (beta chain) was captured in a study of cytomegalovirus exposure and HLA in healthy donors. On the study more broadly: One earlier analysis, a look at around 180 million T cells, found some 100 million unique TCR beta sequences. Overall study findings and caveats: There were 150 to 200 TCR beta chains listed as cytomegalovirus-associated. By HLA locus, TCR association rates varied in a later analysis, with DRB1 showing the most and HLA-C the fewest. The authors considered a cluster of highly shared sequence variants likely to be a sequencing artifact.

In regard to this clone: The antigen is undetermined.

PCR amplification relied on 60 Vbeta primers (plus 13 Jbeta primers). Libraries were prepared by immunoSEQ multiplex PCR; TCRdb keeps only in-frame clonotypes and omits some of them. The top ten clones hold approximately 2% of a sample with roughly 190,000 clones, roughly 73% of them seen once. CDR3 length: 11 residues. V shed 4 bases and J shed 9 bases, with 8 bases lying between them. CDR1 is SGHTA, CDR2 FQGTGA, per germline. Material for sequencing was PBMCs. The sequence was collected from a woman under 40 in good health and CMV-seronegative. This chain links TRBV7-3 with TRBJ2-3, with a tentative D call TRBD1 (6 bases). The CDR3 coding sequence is TGTGCCAGCAGCTCAGGGACAACGCAGTATTTT. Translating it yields CASSSGTTQYF.